This record concerns one T cell receptor beta chain sequence. The data are from a study of blood T cell repertoires in COVID-19. Background on the study: Some COVID-19 samples were acute and others convalescent; all came from the United States, Italy and Spain. The cDNA or gDNA used as material had been derived from T cells, B-cell-depleted T cells, or PBMCs.

V was clipped by 6 bases and J by 0 bases, with 12 bases between them. The CDR3 length is 15 residues. The germline V gene encodes CDR1 MNHEY and CDR2 SMNVEV (reference sequence). Original analysis: Amplification of reference gene primers provided the estimated nucleated cell counts. Clones were read by immunoSEQ multiplex PCR, and TCRdb kept only the in-frame ones, dropping some. The V and J calls and the clone size are those of that table, but D and trimming were determined from the DNA. The table lists about 86,000 clones, roughly 83% of them singletons. The receptor was isolated from a woman at least 80 years old with active or convalescent COVID-19. Sequencing was performed on peripheral blood. The genes are TRBV27 and TRBJ1-5; D is ambiguous. The CDR3 DNA is TGTGCCAGCAGCCCGGGGTTTTATAGCAATCAGCCCCAGCATTTT. It specifies CASSPGFYSNQPQHF.